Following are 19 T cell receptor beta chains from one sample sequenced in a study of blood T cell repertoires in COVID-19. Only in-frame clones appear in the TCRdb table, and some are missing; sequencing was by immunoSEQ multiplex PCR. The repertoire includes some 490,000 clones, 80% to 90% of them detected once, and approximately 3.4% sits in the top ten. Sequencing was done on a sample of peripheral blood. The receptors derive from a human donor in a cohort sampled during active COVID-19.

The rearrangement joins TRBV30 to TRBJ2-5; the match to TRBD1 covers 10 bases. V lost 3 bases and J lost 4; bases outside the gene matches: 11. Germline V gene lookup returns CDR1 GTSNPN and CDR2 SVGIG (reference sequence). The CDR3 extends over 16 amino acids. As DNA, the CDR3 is TGTGCCTGGAGGGGGCCGGGACAGGGGTCGAGAGAGACCCAGTACTTC. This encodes CAWRGPGQGSRETQYF.

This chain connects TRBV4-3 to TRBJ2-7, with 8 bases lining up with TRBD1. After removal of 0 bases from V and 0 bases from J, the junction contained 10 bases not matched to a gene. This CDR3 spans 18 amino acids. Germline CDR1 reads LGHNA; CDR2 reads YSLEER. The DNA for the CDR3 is TGCGCCAGCAGCCAAGAAGAGGGGGACAGGACGCTCTCCTACGAGCAGTACTTC. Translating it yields CASSQEEGDRTLSYEQYF.

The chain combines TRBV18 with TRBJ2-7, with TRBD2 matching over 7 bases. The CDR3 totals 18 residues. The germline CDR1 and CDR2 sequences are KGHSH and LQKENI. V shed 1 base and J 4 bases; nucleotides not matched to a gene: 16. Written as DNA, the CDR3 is TGTGCCAGCTCACCACGGGTTTCTTGGGAGGGCCTTTTATACGAGCAGTACTTC. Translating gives CASSPRVSWEGLLYEQYF.

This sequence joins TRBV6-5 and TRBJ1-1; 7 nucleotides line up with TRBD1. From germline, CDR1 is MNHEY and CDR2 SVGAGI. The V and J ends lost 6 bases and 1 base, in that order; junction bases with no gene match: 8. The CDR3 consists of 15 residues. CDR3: CASSKGAGTNTEAFF. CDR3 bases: TGTGCCAGCAGCAAGGGGGCGGGAACGAACACTGAAGCTTTCTTT.

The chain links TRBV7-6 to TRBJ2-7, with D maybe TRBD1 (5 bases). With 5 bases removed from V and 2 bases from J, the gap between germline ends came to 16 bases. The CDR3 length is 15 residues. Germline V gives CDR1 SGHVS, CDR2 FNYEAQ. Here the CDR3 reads CASSPSQGSTYEQYF. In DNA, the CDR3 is TGTGCCAGCAGCCCCTCCCAGGGAAGTACCTACGAGCAGTACTTC.

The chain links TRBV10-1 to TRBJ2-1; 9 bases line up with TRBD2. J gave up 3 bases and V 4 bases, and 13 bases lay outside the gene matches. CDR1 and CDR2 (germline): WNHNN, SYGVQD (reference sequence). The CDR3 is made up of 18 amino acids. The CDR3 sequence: CASSGSGRLAENYNEQFF. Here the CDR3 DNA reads TGCGCCAGCAGTGGATCTGGGAGACTAGCGGAGAACTACAATGAGCAGTTCTTC.

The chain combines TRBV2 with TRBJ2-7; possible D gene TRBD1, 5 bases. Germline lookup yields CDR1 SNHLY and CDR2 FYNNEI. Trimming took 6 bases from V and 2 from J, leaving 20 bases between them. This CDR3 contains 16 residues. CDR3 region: CASSPRTEGVTYEQYF. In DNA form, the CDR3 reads TGTGCCAGCAGCCCCCGGACGGAAGGGGTTACCTACGAGCAGTACTTC.

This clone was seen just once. Written as DNA, the CDR3 is TGTGCCAGTAGTATCGGACAGGGCGCGAACACCGGGGAGCTGTTTTTT. Protein: CASSIGQGANTGELFF. This chain links TRBV19 with TRBJ2-2; 8 nucleotides align to TRBD1. The V segment lost 3 bases and the J segment 0 bases; nucleotides outside the gene matches: 3. Germline V gives CDR1 LNHDA, CDR2 SQIVND (reference sequence). The CDR3 has 16 amino acids.

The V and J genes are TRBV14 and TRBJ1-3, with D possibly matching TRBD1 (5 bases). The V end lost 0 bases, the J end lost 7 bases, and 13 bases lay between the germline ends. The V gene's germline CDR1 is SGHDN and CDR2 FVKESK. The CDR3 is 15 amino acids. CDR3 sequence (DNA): TGTGCCAGCAGCCAAGATATGGGAAAGGGGAACACCATATATTTT. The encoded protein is CASSQDMGKGNTIYF. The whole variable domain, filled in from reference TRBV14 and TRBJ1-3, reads EAGVTQFPSHSVIEKGQTVTLRCDPISGHDNLYWYRRVMGKEIKFLLHFVKESKQDESGMPNNRFLAERTGGTYSTLKVQPAELEDSGVYFCASSQDMGKGNTIYFGEGSWLTVV.

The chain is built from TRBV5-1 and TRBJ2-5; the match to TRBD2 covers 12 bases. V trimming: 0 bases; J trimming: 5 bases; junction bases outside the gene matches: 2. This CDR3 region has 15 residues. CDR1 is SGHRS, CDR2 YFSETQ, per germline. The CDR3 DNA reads TGCGCCAGCAGCTTGGGGACTAGCGGGATGGAGACCCAGTACTTC. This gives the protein CASSLGTSGMETQYF.

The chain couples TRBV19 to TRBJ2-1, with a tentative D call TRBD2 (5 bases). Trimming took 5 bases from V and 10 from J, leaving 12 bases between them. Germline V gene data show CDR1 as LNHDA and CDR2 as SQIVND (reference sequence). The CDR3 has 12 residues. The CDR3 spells CASSSHTGEQFF. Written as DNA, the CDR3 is TGTGCCAGTAGTTCCCACACGGGGGAGCAGTTCTTC.

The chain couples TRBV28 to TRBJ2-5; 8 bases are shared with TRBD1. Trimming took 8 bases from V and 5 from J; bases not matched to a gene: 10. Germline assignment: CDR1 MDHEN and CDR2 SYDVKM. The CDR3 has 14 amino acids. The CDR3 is CASRRQGAWETQYF. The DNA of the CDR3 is TGTGCCAGCCGGAGGCAGGGGGCATGGGAGACCCAGTACTTC.

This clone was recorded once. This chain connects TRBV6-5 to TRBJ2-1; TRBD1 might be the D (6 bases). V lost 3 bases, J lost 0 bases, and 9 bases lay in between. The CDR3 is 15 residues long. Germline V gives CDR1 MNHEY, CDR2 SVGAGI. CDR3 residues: CASSYLGGSYNEQFF. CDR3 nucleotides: TGTGCCAGCAGTTATCTAGGGGGCTCCTACAATGAGCAGTTCTTC.

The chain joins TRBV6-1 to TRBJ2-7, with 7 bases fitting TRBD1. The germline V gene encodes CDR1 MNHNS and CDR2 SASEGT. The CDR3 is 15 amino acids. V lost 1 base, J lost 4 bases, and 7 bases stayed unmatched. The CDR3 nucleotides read TGTGCCAGCAGTGAAGGGACAGCCAGGGGGTACGAGCAGTACTTC. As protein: CASSEGTARGYEQYF.

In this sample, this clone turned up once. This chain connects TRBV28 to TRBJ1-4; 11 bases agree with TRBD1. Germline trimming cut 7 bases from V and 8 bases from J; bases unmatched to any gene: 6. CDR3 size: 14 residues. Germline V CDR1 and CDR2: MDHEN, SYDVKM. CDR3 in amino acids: CASNWDRGREKLFF. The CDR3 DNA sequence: TGTGCCAGCAACTGGGACAGGGGGAGGGAAAAACTGTTTTTT.

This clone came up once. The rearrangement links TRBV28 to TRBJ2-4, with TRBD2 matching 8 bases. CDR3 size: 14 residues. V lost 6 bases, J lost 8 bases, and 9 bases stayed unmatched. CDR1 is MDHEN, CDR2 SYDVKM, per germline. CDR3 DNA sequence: TGTGCCAGCAGCCGGAGCGGGAGCGGGGACATTCAGTACTTC. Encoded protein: CASSRSGSGDIQYF.

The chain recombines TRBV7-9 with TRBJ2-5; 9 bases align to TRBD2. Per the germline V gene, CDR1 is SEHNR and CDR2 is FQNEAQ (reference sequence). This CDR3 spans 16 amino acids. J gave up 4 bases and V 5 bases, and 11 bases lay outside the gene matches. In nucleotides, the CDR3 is TGTGCCAGCAGCGCCGCTAGCGGGAAGATTCCAGAGACCCAGTACTTC. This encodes CASSAASGKIPETQYF.

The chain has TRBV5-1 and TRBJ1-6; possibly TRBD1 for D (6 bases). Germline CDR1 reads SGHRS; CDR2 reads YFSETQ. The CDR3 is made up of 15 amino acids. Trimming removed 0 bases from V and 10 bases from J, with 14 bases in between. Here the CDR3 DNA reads TGCGCCAGCAGCTTGGGGGGACACCAGGGCTCACCCCTCCACTTT. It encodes CASSLGGHQGSPLHF.

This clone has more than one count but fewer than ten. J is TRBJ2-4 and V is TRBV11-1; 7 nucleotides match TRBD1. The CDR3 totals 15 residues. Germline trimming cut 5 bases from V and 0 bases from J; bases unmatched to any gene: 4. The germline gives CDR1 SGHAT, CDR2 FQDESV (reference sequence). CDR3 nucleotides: TGTGCCAGCAGCGGGAACAGGGGAGCCAAAAACATTCAGTACTTC. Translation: CASSGNRGAKNIQYF.